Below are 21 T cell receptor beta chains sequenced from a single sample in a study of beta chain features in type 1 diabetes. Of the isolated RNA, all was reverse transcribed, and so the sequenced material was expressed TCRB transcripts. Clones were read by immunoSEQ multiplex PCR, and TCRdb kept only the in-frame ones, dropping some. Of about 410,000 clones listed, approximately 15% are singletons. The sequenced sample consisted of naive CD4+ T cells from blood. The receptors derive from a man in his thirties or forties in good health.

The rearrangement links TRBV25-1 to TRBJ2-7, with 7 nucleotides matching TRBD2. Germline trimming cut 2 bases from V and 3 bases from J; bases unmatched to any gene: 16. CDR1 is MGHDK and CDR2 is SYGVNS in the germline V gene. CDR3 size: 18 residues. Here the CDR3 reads CASSEPDSMEAGFYEQYV. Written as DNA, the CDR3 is TGTGCCAGCAGTGAACCCGACTCCATGGAAGCGGGGTTCTACGAGCAGTACGTC.

CDR3 sequence reads: CSAQDGAGSGETQYF. As DNA, the CDR3 is TGCAGCGCCCAGGACGGGGCGGGATCGGGGGAGACCCAGTACTTC. This chain joins TRBV29-1 and TRBJ2-5; D is possibly TRBD2 (6 bases). Germline CDR1 reads SQVTM; CDR2 reads ANQGSEA. Trimming took off 7 bases at V and 5 bases at J, with 23 bases between the two ends. CDR3 length equals 15 residues.

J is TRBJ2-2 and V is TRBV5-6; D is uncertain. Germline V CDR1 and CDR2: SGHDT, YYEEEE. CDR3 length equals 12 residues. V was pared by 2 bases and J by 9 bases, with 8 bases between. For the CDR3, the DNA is TGTGCCAGCAGCTTCTGGTGGCGGGAGCTGTTTTTT. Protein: CASSFWWRELFF. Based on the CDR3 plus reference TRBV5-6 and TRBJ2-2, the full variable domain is DAGVTQSPTHLIKTRGQQVTLRCSPKSGHDTVSWYQQALGQGPQFIFQYYEEEERQRGNFPDRFSGHQFPNYSSELNVNALLLGDSALYLCASSFWWRELFFGEGSRLTVL.

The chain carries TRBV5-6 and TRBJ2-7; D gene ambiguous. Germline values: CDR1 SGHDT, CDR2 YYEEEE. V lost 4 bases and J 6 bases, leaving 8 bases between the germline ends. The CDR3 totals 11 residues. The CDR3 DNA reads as TGTGCCAGCAGCCTGGGTGGCGAGCAGTACGTC. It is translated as CASSLGGEQYV.

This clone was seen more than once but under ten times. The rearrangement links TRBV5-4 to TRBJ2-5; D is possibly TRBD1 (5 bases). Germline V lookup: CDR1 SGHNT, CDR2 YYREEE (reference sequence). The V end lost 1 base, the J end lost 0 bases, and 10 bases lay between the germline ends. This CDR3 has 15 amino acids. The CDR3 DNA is TGTGCCAGCAGCTTGAGCAGGGTCTACCAAGAGACCCAGTACTTC. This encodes CASSLSRVYQETQYF.

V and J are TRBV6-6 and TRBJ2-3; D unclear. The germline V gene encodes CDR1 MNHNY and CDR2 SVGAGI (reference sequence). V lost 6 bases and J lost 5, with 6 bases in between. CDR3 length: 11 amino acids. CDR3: CASRLQDTQYF. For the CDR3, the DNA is TGTGCCAGCAGACTACAAGATACGCAGTATTTT.

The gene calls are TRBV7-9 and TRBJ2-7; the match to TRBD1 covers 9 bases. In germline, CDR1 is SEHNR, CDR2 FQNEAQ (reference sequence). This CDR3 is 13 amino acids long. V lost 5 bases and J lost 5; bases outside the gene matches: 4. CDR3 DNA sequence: TGTGCCAGCAGCCGAGGACAGGGGAACGAGCAGTACTTC. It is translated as CASSRGQGNEQYF.

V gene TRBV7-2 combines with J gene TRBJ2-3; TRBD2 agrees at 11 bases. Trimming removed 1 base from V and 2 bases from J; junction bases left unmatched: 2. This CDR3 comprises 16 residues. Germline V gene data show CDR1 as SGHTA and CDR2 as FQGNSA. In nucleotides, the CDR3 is TGTGCCAGCAGCTTAGGGGGACTAGCGGCCACAGATACGCAGTATTTT. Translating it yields CASSLGGLAATDTQYF.

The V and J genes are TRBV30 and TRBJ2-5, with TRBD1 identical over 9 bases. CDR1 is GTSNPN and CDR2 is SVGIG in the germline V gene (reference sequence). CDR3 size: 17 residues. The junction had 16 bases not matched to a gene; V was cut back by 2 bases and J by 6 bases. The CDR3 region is CAWSSIGTGTGRKTQYF. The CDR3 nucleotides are TGTGCCTGGAGTAGTATTGGGACCGGGACAGGGAGAAAGACCCAGTACTTC.

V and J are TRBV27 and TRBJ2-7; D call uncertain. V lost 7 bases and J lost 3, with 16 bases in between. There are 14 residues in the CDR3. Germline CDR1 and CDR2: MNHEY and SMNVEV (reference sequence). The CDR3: CASTSLYYSYEQYF. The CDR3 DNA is TGTGCCAGCACCTCCCTTTACTACAGCTACGAGCAGTACTTC.

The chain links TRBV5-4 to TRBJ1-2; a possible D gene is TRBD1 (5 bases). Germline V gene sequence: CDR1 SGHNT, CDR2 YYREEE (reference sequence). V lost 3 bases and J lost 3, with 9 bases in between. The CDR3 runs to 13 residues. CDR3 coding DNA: TGTGCCAGCAGCTCGAAGACAGACTATGGCTACACCTTC. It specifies CASSSKTDYGYTF.

The CDR3 DNA follows: TGTGCCAGCAGCGTAGAAGGGACAACTAATGAAAAACTGTTTTTT. Its protein is CASSVEGTTNEKLFF. The genes are TRBV9 and TRBJ1-4; D remains unclear. Germline CDR1 reads SGDLS; CDR2 reads YYNGEE. The CDR3 has 15 residues. Trimming stripped 0 bases from V and 0 bases from J, with 6 bases between. Full variable domain (outside the CDR3, taken from reference TRBV9 and TRBJ1-4): DSGVTQTPKHLITATGQRVTLRCSPRSGDLSVYWYQQSLDQGLQFLIQYYNGEERAKGNILERFSAQQFPDLHSELNLSSLELGDSALYFCASSVEGTTNEKLFFGSGTQLSVL.

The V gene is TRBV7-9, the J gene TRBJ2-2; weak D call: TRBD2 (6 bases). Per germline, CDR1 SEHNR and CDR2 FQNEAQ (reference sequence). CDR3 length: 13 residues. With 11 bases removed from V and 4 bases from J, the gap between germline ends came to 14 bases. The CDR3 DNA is TGTGCCGTACCGGGGGACTCCACCGGGGAGCTGTTTTTT. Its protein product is CAVPGDSTGELFF.

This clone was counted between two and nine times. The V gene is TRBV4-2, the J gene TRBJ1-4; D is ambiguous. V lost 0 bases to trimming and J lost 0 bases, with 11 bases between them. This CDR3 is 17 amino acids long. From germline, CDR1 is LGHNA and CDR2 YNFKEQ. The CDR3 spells CASSQDEGLATNEKLFF. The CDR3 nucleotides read TGTGCCAGCAGCCAAGATGAGGGTTTGGCAACTAATGAAAAACTGTTTTTT.

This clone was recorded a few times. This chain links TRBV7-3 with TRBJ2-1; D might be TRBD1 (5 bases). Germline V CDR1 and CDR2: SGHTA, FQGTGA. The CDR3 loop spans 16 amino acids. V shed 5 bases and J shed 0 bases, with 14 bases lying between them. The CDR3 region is CASSLWTRSSYNEQFF. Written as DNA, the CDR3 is TGTGCCAGCAGCCTCTGGACACGGAGCTCCTACAATGAGCAGTTCTTC.

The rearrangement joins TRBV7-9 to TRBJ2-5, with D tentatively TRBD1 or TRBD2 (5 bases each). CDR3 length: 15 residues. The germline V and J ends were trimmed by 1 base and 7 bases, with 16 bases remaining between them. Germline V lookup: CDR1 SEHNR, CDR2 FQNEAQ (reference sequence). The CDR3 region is CASSLGGSTRGTQYF. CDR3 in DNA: TGTGCCAGCAGCTTAGGGGGCTCAACTAGAGGGACCCAGTACTTC.

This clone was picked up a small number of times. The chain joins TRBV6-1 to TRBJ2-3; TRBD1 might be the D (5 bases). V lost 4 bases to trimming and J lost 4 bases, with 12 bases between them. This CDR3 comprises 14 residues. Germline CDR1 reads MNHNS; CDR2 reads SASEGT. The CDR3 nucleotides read TGTGCCAGCAGTGCGGCAGGGCCCCCAGATACGCAGTATTTT. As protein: CASSAAGPPDTQYF.

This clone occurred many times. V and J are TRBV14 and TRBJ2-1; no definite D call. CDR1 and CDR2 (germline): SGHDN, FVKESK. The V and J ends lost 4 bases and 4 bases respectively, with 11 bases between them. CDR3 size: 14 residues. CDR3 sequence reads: CASSPNQVYNEQFF. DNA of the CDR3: TGTGCCAGCAGCCCGAATCAGGTGTACAATGAGCAGTTCTTC.

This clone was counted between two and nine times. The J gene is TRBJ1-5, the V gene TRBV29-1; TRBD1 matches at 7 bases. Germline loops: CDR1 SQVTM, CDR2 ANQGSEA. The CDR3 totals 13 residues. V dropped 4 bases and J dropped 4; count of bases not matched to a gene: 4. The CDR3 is CSVAGDRNQPQHF. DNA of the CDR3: TGCAGCGTTGCGGGGGACAGAAATCAGCCCCAGCATTTT. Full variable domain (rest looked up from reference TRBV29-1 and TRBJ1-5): SAVISQKPSRDICQRGTSLTIQCQVDSQVTMMFWYRQQPGQSLTLIATANQGSEATYESGFVIDKFPISRPNLTFSTLTVSNMSPEDSSIYLCSVAGDRNQPQHFGDGTRLSIL.

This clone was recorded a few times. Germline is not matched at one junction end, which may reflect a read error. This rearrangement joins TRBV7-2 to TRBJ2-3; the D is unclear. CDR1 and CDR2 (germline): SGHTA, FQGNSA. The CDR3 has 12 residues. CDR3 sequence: CASSLNKRLNHF. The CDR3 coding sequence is TGTGCCAGCAGCTTAAACAAACGTCTCAATCACTTT.

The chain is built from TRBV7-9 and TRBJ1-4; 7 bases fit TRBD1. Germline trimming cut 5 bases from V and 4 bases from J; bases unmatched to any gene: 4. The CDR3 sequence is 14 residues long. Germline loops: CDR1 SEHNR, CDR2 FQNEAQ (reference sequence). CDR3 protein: CASSPTGNNEKLFF. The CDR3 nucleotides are TGTGCCAGCAGCCCGACAGGGAATAATGAAAAACTGTTTTTT.